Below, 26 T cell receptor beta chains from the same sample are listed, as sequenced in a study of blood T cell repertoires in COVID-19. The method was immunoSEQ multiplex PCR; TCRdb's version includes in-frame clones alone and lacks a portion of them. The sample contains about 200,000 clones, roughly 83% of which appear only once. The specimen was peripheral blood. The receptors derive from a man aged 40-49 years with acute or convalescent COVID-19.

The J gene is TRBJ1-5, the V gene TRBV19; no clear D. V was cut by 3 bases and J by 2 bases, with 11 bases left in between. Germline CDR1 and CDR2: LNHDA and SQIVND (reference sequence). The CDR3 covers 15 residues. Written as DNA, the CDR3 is TGTGCCAGTAGTATCTATAGCGGTGGCAATCAGCCCCAGCATTTT. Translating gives CASSIYSGGNQPQHF. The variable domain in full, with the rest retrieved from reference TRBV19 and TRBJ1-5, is DGGITQSPKYLFRKEGQNVTLSCEQNLNHDAMYWYRQDPGQGLRLIYYSQIVNDFQKGDIAEGYSVSREKKESFPLTVTSAQKNPTAFYLCASSIYSGGNQPQHFGDGTRLSIL.

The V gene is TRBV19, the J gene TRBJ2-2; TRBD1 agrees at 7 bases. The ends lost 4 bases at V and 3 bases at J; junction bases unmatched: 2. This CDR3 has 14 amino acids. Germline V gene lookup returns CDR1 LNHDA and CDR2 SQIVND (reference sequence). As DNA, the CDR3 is TGTGCCAGTAGTACGGGACAGTACACCGGGGAGCTGTTTTTT. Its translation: CASSTGQYTGELFF.

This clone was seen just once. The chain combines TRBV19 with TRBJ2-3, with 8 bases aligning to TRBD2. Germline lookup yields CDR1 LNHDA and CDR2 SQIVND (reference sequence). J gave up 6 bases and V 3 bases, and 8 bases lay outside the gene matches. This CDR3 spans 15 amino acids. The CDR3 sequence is CASSIGGRLGDTQYF. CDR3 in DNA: TGTGCCAGTAGTATTGGCGGGAGGTTAGGTGATACGCAGTATTTT. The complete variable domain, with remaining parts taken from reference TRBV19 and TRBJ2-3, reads DGGITQSPKYLFRKEGQNVTLSCEQNLNHDAMYWYRQDPGQGLRLIYYSQIVNDFQKGDIAEGYSVSREKKESFPLTVTSAQKNPTAFYLCASSIGGRLGDTQYFGPGTRLTVL.

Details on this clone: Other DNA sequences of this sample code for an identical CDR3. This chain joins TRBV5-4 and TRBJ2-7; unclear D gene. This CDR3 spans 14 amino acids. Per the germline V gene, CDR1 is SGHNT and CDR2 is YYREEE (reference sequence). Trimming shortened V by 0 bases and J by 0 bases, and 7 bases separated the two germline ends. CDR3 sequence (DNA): TGTGCCAGCAGCTTGGACAGATACTCCTACGAGCAGTACTTC. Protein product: CASSLDRYSYEQYF. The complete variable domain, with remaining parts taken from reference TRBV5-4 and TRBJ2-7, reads ETGVTQSPTHLIKTRGQQVTLRCSSQSGHNTVSWYQQALGQGPQFIFQYYREEENGRGNFPPRFSGLQFPNYSSELNVNALELDDSALYLCASSLDRYSYEQYFGPGTRLTVT.

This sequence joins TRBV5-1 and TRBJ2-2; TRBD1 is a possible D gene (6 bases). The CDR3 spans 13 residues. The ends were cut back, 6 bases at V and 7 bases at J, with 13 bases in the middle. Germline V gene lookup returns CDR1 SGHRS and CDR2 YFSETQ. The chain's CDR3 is CASINRDGGELFF. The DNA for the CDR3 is TGCGCCAGCATCAACAGGGACGGCGGGGAGCTGTTTTTT.

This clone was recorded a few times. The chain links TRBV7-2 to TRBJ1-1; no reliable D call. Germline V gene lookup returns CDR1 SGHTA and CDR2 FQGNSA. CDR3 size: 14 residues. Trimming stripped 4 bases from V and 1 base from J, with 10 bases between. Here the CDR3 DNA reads TGTGCCAGCAGCTACGACCGGGGGAACACTGAAGCTTTCTTT. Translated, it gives CASSYDRGNTEAFF.

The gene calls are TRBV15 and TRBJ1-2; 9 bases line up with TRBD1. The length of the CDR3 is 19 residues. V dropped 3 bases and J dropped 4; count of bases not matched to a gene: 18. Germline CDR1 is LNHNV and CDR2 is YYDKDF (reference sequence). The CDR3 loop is CATSSLPGGDRVVGYGYTF. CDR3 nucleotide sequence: TGTGCCACCAGCAGTCTCCCAGGTGGGGACAGGGTAGTAGGCTATGGCTACACCTTC.

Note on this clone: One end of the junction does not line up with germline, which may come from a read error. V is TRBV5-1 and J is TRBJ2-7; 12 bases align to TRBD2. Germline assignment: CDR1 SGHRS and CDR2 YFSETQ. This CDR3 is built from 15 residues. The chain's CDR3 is CASGFGLAGKGEQYF. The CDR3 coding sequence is TGCGCCAGCGGCTTCGGACTAGCGGGAAAAGGCGAGCAGTACTTC.

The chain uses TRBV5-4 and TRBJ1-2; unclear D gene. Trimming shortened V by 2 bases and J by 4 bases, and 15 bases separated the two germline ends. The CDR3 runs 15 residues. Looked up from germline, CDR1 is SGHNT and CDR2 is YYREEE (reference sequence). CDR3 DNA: TGTGCCAGCAGCTTAAGCGGGGAAGCCCTCTATGGCTACACCTTC. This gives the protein CASSLSGEALYGYTF.

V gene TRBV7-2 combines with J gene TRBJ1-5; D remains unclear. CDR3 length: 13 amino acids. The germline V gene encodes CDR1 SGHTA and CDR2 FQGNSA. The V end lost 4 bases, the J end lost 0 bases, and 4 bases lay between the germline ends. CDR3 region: CASSSNSNQPQHF. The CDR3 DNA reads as TGTGCCAGCAGCTCCAATAGCAATCAGCCCCAGCATTTT.

CDR3 sequence (DNA): TGTGCCAGCAGTAGAGCGGGAGAAAAATTAGATACGCAGTATTTT. Translated: CASSRAGEKLDTQYF. This chain joins TRBV6-2 or TRBV6-3 and TRBJ2-3; 8 bases are a match to TRBD2. The CDR3 is 15 residues long. The V and J ends lost 5 bases and 5 bases, in that order; junction bases with no gene match: 9. Per the germline V gene, CDR1 is MNHEY and CDR2 is SVGEGT.

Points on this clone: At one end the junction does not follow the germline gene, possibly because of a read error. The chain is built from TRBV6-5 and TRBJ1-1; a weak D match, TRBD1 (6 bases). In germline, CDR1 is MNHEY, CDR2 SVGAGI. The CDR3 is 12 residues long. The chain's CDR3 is CASQGQRFEVFF. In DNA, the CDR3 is TGTGCCAGCCAGGGGCAGCGATTTGAAGTTTTCTTT.

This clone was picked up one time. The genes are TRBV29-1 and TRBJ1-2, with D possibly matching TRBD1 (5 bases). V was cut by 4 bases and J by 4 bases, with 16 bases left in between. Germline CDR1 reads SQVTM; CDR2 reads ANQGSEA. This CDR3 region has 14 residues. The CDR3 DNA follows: TGCAGCGTTGGTGGTTGGGAGGGACCCTATGGCTACACCTTC. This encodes CSVGGWEGPYGYTF.

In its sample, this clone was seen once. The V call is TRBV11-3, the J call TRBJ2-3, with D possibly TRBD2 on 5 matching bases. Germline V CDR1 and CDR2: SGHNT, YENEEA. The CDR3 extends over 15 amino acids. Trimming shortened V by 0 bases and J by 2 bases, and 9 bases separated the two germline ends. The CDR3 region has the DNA TGTGCCAGCAGCTTAGACGGACTTTACACAGATACGCAGTATTTT. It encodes CASSLDGLYTDTQYF.

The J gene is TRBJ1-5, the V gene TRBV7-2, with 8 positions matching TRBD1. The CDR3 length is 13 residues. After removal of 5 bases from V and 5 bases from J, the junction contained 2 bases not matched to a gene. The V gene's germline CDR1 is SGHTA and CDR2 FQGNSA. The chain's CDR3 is CASSATGDQPQHF. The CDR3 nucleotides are TGTGCCAGCAGCGCGACAGGGGATCAGCCCCAGCATTTT.

Written as DNA, the CDR3 is TGCGCCAGCAGCTTGGCGGGATCTAGGGTGAGCACAGATACGCAGTATTTT. Protein: CASSLAGSRVSTDTQYF. The chain has TRBV5-1 and TRBJ2-3; perhaps TRBD2 as D (5 bases). The germline V gene encodes CDR1 SGHRS and CDR2 YFSETQ. The CDR3 runs 17 residues. V gave up 0 bases and J gave up 0 bases, with 14 bases separating them.

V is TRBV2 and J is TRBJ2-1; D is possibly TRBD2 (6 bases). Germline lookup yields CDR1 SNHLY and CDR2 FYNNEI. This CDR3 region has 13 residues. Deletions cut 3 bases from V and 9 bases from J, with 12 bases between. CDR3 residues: CASSDPSDTEQFF. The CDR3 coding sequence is TGTGCCAGCAGTGACCCTAGCGATACTGAGCAGTTCTTC.

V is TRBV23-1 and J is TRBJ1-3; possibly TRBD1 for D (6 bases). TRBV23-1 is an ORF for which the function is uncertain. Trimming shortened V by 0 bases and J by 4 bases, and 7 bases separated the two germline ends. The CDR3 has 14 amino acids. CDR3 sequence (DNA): TGCGCCAGCAGTCAATCGAGGGGGGGAAACACCATATATTTT. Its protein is CASSQSRGGNTIYF.

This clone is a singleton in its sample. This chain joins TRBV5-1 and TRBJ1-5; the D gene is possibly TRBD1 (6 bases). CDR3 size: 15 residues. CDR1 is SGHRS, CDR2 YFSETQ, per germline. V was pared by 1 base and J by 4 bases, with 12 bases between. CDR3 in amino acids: CASSLSGGQNQPQHF. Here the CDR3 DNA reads TGCGCCAGCAGCTTGAGCGGGGGCCAGAATCAGCCCCAGCATTTT. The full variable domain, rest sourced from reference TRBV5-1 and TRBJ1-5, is KAGVTQTPRYLIKTRGQQVTLSCSPISGHRSVSWYQQTPGQGLQFLFEYFSETQRNKGNFPGRFSGRQFSNSRSEMNVSTLELGDSALYLCASSLSGGQNQPQHFGDGTRLSIL.

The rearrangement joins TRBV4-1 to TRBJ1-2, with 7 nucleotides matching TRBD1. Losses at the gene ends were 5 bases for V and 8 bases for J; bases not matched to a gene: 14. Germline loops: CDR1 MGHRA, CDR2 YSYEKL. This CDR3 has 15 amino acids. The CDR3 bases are TGCGCCAGCAGCTTAACTATAGGGACAGTCTTAGGCTACACCTTC. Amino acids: CASSLTIGTVLGYTF.

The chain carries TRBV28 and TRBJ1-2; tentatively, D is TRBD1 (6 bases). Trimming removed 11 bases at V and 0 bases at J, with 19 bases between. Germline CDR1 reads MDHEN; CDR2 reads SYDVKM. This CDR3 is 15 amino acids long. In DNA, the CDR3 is TGTGCCGCCTTTCCTGGGGGGGCCACTAACTATGGCTACACCTTC. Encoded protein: CAAFPGGATNYGYTF.

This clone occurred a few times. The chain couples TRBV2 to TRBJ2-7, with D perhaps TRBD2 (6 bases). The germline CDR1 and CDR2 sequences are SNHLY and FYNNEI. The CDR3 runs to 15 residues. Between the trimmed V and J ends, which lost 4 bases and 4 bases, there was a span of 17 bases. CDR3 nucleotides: TGTGCCAGCAGTGTCAGTGGTAGCGGCCAGTACGAGCAGTACTTC. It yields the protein CASSVSGSGQYEQYF.

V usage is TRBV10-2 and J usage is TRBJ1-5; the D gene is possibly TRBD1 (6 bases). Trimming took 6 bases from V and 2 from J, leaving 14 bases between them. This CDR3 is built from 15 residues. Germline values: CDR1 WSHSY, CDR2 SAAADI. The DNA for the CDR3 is TGCGCCAGCAGCGCCTCGGGACACCGCAATCAGCCCCAGCATTTT. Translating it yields CASSASGHRNQPQHF.

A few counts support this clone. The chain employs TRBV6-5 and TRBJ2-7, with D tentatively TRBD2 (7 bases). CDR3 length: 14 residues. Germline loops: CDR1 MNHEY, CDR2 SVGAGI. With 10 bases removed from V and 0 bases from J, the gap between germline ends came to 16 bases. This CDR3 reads CATRGRGVSYEQYF. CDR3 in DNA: TGTGCCACCCGGGGGAGGGGGGTCTCCTACGAGCAGTACTTC.

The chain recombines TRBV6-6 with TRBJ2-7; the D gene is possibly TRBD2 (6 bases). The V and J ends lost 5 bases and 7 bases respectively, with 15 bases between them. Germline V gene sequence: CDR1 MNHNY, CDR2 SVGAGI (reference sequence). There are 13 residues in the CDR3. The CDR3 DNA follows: TGTGCCAGCAGTAGGGGACCGGCGGGGGAGCAGTACTTC. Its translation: CASSRGPAGEQYF.

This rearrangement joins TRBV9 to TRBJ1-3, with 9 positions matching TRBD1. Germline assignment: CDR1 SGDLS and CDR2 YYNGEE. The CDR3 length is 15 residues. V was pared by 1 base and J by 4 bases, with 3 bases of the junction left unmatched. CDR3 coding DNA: TGTGCCAGCAGCGTAACACAGGGGGCAGGAAACACCATATATTTT. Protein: CASSVTQGAGNTIYF.